This passage covers 10 T cell receptor beta chains from one sample sequenced in a study of blood T cells in healthy people across ages. Sample-barcoded 5' priming and a J-beta primer mix drove a second PCR of roughly 6 to 12 cycles. TCRdb called the 5' RACE reads again in MiXCR, with one record for every CDR3 protein. The data show roughly 1,700,000 distinct CDR3 sequences, roughly 27% seen once. What was sequenced was blood. These receptor sequences come from a woman aged 25 to 45 in good health.

This clonotype was counted at least ten times. The chain links TRBV7-2 to TRBJ2-3; TRBD1 is a possible D gene (5 bases). This CDR3 is built from 17 residues. Germline lookup yields CDR1 SGHTA and CDR2 FQGNSA. The V end lost 2 bases, the J end lost 3 bases, and 18 bases lay between the germline ends. The CDR3 spells CASSLSSVQGRTDTQYF. For the CDR3, the DNA is TGTGCCAGCAGCTTAAGTTCCGTCCAGGGAAGAACAGATACGCAGTATTTT.

This clonotype was seen repeatedly, ten times or more. The chain is built from TRBV12-3 or TRBV12-4 and TRBJ2-3; D is uncertain. This CDR3 spans 13 amino acids. V dropped 3 bases and J dropped 4 bases, with 8 bases sitting between them. In DNA, the CDR3 is TGTGCCAGCAGTTTGATGGGATCAGATACGCAGTATTTT. It encodes CASSLMGSDTQYF.

This rearrangement joins TRBV7-2 to TRBJ2-7; TRBD2 might be the D (5 bases). Germline V gene data show CDR1 as SGHTA and CDR2 as FQGNSA. The CDR3 is 16 residues long. Trimming shortened V by 4 bases and J by 7 bases, and 23 bases separated the two germline ends. The CDR3 DNA sequence: TGTGCCAGCAGCTCCCCCGGGGTTAACGGGTACAATGAGCAGTACTTC. It encodes CASSSPGVNGYNEQYF.

This clonotype has just a few counts. This chain links TRBV28 with TRBJ1-4; D is undetermined. Germline-derived CDR1 and CDR2 are MDHEN and SYDVKM. The CDR3 length is 12 residues. Trimming took 6 bases from V and 8 from J, leaving 10 bases between them. The CDR3 DNA follows: TGTGCCAGCAGCCAGTTCATAGAAAAACTGTTTTTT. It translates to CASSQFIEKLFF.

The genes are TRBV7-6 and TRBJ2-7; the D is unclear. This CDR3 is built from 14 residues. Trimming removed 4 bases at V and 2 bases at J, with 12 bases between. The germline V gene has CDR1 SGHVS and CDR2 FNYEAQ. The CDR3 nucleotides are TGTGCCAGCAGCTCTAACTATGGACCCTACGAGCAGTACTTC. It specifies CASSSNYGPYEQYF.

This rearrangement joins TRBV29-1 to TRBJ2-7, with 10 bases matching TRBD1. Judging by the DNA end, TRBJ2-5 fits better; the J call may be wrong. The germline gives CDR1 SQVTM, CDR2 ANQGSEA. The CDR3 consists of 14 residues. Written as DNA, the CDR3 is TGCAGCGTTTCGGAGACAGGGGGCAGAGAGACCCAGTACTTC. It translates to CSVSETGGRETQYF.

In this sample, this clonotype turned up many times. The V gene is TRBV20-1, the J gene TRBJ2-6; 8 bases fit TRBD1. The CDR3 has 15 amino acids. Looked up from germline, CDR1 is DFQATT and CDR2 is SNEGSKA (reference sequence). The J segment lost 0 bases and the V segment lost 5 bases, leaving 3 bases of the junction unmatched. The CDR3 DNA sequence: TGCAGTGCTGGGACAGGATTCTCTGGGGCCAACGTCCTGACTTTC. It yields the protein CSAGTGFSGANVLTF.

V is TRBV3-1 and J is TRBJ1-2; the D is unclear. The CDR3 extends over 11 amino acids. Per germline, CDR1 LGHDT and CDR2 YNNKEL (reference sequence). The germline V and J ends were trimmed by 5 bases and 13 bases, with 14 bases remaining between them. For the CDR3, the DNA is TGTGCCAGCAGCTCGGGTCTAGTTGTCACCTTC. It specifies CASSSGLVVTF.

This chain joins TRBV27 and TRBJ2-1, with 8 bases fitting TRBD1. With the DNA end fitting TRBJ2-7 better, the J assignment may be wrong. CDR3 size: 15 residues. Per the germline V gene, CDR1 is MNHEY and CDR2 is SMNVEV (reference sequence). In DNA, the CDR3 is TGTGCCAGCAGAAGACAGGGGCGCTCCTACAATGAGCAGTACTTC. Translation gives CASRRQGRSYNEQYF.

Details on this clonotype: With a much larger clone just one base away, this may be a read error. The CDR3 here is CASSLAGARFYERYF. The CDR3, as DNA: TGTGCCAGCAGCTTGGCGGGGGCCCGATTCTACGAGCGGTACTTC. J is TRBJ2-7 and V is TRBV5-6; TRBD1 or TRBD2 may be the D gene (6 bases each). The CDR3 contains 15 residues. The germline gives CDR1 SGHDT, CDR2 YYEEEE.